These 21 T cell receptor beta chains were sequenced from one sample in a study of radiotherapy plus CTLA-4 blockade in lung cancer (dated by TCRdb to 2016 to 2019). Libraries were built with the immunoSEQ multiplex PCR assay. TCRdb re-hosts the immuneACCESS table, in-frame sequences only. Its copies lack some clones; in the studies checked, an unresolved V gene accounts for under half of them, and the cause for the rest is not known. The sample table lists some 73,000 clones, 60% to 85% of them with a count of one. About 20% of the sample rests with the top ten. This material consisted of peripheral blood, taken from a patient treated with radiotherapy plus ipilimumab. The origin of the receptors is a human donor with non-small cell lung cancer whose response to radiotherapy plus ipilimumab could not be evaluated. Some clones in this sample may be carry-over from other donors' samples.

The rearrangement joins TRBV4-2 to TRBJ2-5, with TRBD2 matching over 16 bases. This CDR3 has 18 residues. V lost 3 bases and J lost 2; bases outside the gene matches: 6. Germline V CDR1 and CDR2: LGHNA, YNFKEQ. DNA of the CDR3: TGTGCCAGCAGCCACCTCGGGACTAGCGGGGGGGAACAAGAGACCCAGTACTTC. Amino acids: CASSHLGTSGGEQETQYF.

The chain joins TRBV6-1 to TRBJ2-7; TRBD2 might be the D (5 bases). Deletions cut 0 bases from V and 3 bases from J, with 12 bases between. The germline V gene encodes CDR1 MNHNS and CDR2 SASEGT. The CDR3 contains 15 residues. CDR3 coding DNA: TGTGCCAGCAGTGAAGCAACCCCACTAGACTACGAGCAGTACTTC. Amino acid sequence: CASSEATPLDYEQYF.

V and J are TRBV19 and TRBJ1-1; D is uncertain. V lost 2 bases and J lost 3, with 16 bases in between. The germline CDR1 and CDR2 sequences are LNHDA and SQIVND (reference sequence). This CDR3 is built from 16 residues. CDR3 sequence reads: CASSIPSTYPDTEAFF. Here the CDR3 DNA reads TGTGCCAGTAGTATACCCTCGACATATCCGGACACTGAAGCTTTCTTT.

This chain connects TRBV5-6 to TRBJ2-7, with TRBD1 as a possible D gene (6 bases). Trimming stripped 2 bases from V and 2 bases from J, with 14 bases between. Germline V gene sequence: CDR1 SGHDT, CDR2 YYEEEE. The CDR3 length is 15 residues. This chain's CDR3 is CASSFMTGNPYEQYF. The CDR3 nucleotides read TGTGCCAGCAGCTTTATGACAGGAAACCCCTACGAGCAGTACTTC. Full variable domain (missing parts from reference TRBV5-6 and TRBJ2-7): DAGVTQSPTHLIKTRGQQVTLRCSPKSGHDTVSWYQQALGQGPQFIFQYYEEEERQRGNFPDRFSGHQFPNYSSELNVNALLLGDSALYLCASSFMTGNPYEQYFGPGTRLTVT.

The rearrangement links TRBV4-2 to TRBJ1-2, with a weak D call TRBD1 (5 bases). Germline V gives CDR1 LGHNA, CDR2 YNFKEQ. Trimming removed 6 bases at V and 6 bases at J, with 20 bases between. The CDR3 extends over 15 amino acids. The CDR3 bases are TGTGCCAGCAGGTCTATAGGGGCCAGCTTAGATGGCTACACCTTC. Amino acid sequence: CASRSIGASLDGYTF.

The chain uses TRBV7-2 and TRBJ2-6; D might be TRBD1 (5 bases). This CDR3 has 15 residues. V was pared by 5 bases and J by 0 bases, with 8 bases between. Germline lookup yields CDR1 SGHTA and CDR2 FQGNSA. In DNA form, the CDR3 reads TGTGCCAGCAGCCATGACAGCTCTGGGGCCAACGTCCTGACTTTC. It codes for CASSHDSSGANVLTF. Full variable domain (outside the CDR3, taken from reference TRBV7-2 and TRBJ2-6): GAGVSQSPSNKVTEKGKDVELRCDPISGHTALYWYRQSLGQGLEFLIYFQGNSAPDKSGLPSDRFSAERTGGSVSTLTIQRTQQEDSAVYLCASSHDSSGANVLTFGAGSRLTVL.

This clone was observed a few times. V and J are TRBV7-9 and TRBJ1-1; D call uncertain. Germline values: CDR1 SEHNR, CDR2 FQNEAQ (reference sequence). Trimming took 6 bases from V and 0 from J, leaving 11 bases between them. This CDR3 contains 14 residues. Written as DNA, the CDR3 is TGTGCCAGCAGTCCGGAGTTCATGAACACTGAAGCTTTCTTT. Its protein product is CASSPEFMNTEAFF.

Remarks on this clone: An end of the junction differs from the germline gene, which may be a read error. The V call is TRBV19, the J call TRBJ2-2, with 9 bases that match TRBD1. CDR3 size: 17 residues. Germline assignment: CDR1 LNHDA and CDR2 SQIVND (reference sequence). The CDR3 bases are TGTGCCAGTGGCTACCTGGGACAGGGAAGGAACAACGGGGAGCTGTTTTTT. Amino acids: CASGYLGQGRNNGELFF.

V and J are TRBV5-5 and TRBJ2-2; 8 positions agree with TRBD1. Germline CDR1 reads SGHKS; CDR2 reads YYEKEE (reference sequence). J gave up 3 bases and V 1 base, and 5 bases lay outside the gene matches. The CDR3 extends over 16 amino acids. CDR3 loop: CASSLRAGGDTGELFF. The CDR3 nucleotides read TGTGCCAGCAGCTTGCGGGCAGGGGGCGACACCGGGGAGCTGTTTTTT.

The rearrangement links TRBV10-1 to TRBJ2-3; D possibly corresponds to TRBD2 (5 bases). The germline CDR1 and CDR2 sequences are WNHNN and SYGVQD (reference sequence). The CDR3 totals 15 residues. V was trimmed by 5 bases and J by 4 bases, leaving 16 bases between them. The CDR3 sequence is CASSSVGVLPDTQYF. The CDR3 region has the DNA TGCGCCAGCAGTTCGGTGGGAGTGTTGCCAGATACGCAGTATTTT.

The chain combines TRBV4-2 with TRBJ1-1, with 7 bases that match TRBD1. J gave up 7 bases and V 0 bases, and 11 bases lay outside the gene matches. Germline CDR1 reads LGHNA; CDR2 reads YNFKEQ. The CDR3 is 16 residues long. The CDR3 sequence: CASSQDWWQGVGEAFF. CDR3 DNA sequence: TGTGCCAGCAGCCAAGATTGGTGGCAGGGGGTAGGTGAAGCTTTCTTT.

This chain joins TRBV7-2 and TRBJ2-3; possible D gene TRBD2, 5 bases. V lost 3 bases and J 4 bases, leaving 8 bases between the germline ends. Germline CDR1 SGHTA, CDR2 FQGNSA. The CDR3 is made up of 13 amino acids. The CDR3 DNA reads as TGTGCCAGCAGCTTTTCGCGGGCAGATACGCAGTATTTT. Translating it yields CASSFSRADTQYF.

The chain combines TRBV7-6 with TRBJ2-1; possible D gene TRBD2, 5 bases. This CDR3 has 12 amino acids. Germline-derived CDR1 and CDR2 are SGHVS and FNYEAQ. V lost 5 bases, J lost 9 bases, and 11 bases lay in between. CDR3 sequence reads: CASSPSRGEQFF. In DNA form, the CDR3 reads TGTGCCAGCAGCCCGTCTCGGGGTGAGCAGTTCTTC.

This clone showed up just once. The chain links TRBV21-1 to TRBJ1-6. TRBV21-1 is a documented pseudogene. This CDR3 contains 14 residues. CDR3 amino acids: CASETVPYNSPLHF. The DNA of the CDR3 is TGTGCCAGCGAAACGGTCCCCTATAATTCACCCCTCCACTTT.

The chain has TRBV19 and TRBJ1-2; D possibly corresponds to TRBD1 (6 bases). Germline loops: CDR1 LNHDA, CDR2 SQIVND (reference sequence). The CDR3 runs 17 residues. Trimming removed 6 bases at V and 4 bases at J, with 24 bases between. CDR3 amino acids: CASRNRDTPGLLYGYTF. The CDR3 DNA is TGTGCCAGTAGGAACCGGGACACCCCTGGGCTTCTCTATGGCTACACCTTC.

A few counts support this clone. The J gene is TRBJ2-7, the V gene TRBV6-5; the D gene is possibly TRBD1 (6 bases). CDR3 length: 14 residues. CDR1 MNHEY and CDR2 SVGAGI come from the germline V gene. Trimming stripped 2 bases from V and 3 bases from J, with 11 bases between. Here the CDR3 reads CASSYRGHGYEQYF. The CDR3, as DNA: TGTGCCAGCAGTTACCGGGGACATGGCTACGAGCAGTACTTC.

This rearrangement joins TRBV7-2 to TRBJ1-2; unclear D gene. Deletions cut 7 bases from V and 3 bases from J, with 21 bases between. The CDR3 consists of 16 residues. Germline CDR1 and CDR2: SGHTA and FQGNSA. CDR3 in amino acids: CASNPERRASDYGYTF. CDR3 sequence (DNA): TGTGCCAGCAACCCCGAGAGGCGCGCGTCTGACTATGGCTACACCTTC.

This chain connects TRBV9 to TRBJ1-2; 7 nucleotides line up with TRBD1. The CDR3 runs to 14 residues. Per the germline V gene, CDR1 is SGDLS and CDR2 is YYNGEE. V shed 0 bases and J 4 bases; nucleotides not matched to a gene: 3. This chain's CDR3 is CASSVGQGPYGYTF. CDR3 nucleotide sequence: TGTGCCAGCAGCGTAGGACAGGGCCCCTATGGCTACACCTTC.

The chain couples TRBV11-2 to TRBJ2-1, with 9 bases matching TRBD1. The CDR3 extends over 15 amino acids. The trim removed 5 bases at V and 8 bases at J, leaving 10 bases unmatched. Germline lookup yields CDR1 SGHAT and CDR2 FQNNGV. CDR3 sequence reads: CASSVQGAEIDEQFF. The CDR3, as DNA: TGTGCCAGCAGCGTACAGGGGGCGGAGATAGATGAGCAGTTCTTC.

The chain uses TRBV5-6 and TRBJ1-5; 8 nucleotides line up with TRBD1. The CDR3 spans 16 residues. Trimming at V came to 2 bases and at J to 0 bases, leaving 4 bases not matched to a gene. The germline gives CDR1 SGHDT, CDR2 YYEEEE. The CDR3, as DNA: TGTGCCAGCAGCTTAACAGGGGGATATAGCAATCAGCCCCAGCATTTT. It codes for CASSLTGGYSNQPQHF. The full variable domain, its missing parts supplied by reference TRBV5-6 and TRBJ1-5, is DAGVTQSPTHLIKTRGQQVTLRCSPKSGHDTVSWYQQALGQGPQFIFQYYEEEERQRGNFPDRFSGHQFPNYSSELNVNALLLGDSALYLCASSLTGGYSNQPQHFGDGTRLSIL.

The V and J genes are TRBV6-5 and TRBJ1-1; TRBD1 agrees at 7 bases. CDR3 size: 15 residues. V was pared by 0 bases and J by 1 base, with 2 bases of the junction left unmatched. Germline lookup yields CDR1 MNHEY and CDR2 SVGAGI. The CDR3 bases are TGTGCCAGCAGTTACTCCGGGACAGCGAACACTGAAGCTTTCTTT. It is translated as CASSYSGTANTEAFF.